Listed below are T cell receptor beta chains from one sample, sequenced in a study of beta chain features in type 1 diabetes. The protocol was immunoSEQ multiplex PCR, while the TCRdb copy is restricted to in-frame clones and leaves out a portion. The repertoire consists of over 150,000 clones, with approximately 10% occurring once and the leading ten covering approximately 0.5%. Sequences were obtained from central memory CD4+ T cells from blood. These receptors came from a man younger than 45 with type 1 diabetes. The CDR3 runs from the conserved cysteine through the conserved F or W. Each record gives: J gene, V gene, D gene, clone size, CDR3 DNA, CDR3 protein. The D gene is left open where the match is weak. Clone size is given for some rows only: seen once, a few or many times, or a class if the clone is expanded.

TRBJ2-7 | TRBV23-1 | NA | NA | TGCGCCAGCAGTCACGACAGGCCCGATTACGAGCAGTACTTC | CASSHDRPDYEQYF
TRBJ2-6 | TRBV4-2 | TRBD2 | few | TGTGCCAGCAGCCCTCGGGGGGCTGGGGCCAACGTCCTGACTTTC | CASSPRGAGANVLTF
TRBJ2-7 | TRBV11-2 | TRBD1 | NA | TGTGCCAGCAGCTTCCCAGGACAGGGAGGTCGGTACTTC | CASSFPGQGGRYF
TRBJ2-1 | TRBV9 | NA | NA | TGTGCCAGCAGCGTAGGTCCTGCGGTTCGGGGGAATGAGCAGTTCTTC | CASSVGPAVRGNEQFF
TRBJ2-1 | TRBV7-3 | NA | NA | TGTGCCAGCAGCCCGACTGCCATGAGCTCCTACAATGAGCAGTTCTTC | CASSPTAMSSYNEQFF
TRBJ2-1 | TRBV28 | NA | NA | TGTGTGTCGCGGGGCGGTAGGAACAATGAGCAGTTCTTC | CVSRGGRNNEQFF
TRBJ1-5 | TRBV2 | TRBD1 | few | TGTGCCAGCAGTTACGGACAGGGTCAGCCCCAGCATTTT | CASSYGQGQPQHF
TRBJ2-1 | TRBV5-1 | TRBD2 | few | TGCGCCAGCAGCACCTCAACTAGCGGCTGGGGAAATGAGCAGTTCTTC | CASSTSTSGWGNEQFF
TRBJ1-1 | TRBV28 | TRBD1 | NA | TGTGCCAGCAGTTTCTTCGGGACAGCGAACACTGAAGCTTTCTTT | CASSFFGTANTEAFF
TRBJ1-2 | TRBV7-9 | NA | NA | TGTGCCAGCAGCCGCTACGGCGGGGTGTTGGACTACACCTTC | CASSRYGGVLDYTF
TRBJ2-7 | TRBV29-1 | NA | few | TGCAGCGTGGACACCCAGGGTCACTCCTACGAGCAGTACTTC | CSVDTQGHSYEQYF
TRBJ1-2 | TRBV4-2 | TRBD1 | few | TGTGCCAGCAGCCCTTCAGCTCGACAGGGAACGGGTGACGGCTACACCTTC | CASSPSARQGTGDGYTF
TRBJ2-7 | TRBV27 | NA | few | TGTGCCAGCAGTCTCCCCGGCGGCGAGCAGTACTTC | CASSLPGGEQYF
TRBJ2-7 | TRBV30 | TRBD2 | few | TGTGCCTGGGCTAGCGGTGGGTCTTCCTACGAGCAGTACTTC | CAWASGGSSYEQYF
TRBJ1-5 | TRBV28 | NA | NA | TGTGCCAGCATCGCAGGGAAAGCTCAGCCCCAGCATTTT | CASIAGKAQPQHF
TRBJ1-2 | TRBV28 | TRBD1 | few | TGTGCCAGCAGTTTCCCGGGACAGGGTTGGAATGGCTACACCTTC | CASSFPGQGWNGYTF
TRBJ2-1 | TRBV15 | NA | few | TGTGCCACCAGTCGGGAGACCTACAATGAGCAGTTCTTC | CATSRETYNEQFF
TRBJ2-7 | TRBV6-5 | TRBD2 | few | TGTGCCAGCAGTGGGACTAGCGGGAGCTACGAGCAGTACTTC | CASSGTSGSYEQYF
TRBJ1-2 | TRBV11-2 | NA | few | TGTGCCAGCAGCTTCGGATTGTCCGGGGATGGCTACACCTTC | CASSFGLSGDGYTF
TRBJ1-1 | TRBV7-8 | TRBD1 | NA | TGTGCCAGCATAATTAACCGGGACAGGTTGAACACTGAAGCTTTCTTT | CASIINRDRLNTEAFF
TRBJ2-7 | TRBV7-8 | TRBD1 | few | TGTGCCAGCAGCTTTGACAGGGGTATAGCCGAGCAGTACTTC | CASSFDRGIAEQYF
TRBJ2-3 | TRBV5-1 | TRBD2 | NA | TGCGCCAGCTGCACTAGCGGGGGCACAGATACGCAGTATTTT | CASCTSGGTDTQYF
TRBJ2-4 | TRBV2 | NA | few | TGTGCCAGCAGTGAAGCCTCAGGGGACCTTCAGTACTTC | CASSEASGDLQYF
TRBJ2-3 | TRBV6-1 | TRBD2 | NA | TGTGCCAGCACAATGACTAGCCGATCTCCGGATACGCAGTATTTT | CASTMTSRSPDTQYF
TRBJ2-6 | TRBV19 | NA | few | TGTGCCAGTGGGGAGTTTGGGGCCAACGTCCTGACTTTC | CASGEFGANVLTF
TRBJ2-6 | TRBV7-8 | TRBD2 | few | TGTGCCGGGGAGGGTATAGGCTCTGGGGCCAACGTCCTGACTTTC | CAGEGIGSGANVLTF
TRBJ2-5 | TRBV7-8 | TRBD2 | few | TGTGCCAGCACCCTAGCGGGAGAAGAGACCCAGTACTTC | CASTLAGEETQYF
TRBJ2-2 | TRBV5-1 | TRBD2 | NA | TGCGCCAGCAGCTTACTAGCGGGAGCGAACACCGGGGAGCTGTTTTTT | CASSLLAGANTGELFF
TRBJ2-2 | TRBV9 | TRBD1 | NA | TGTGCCAGCAGCGTTACCGGGACAGTAGGAACCGGGGAGCTGTTTTTT | CASSVTGTVGTGELFF
TRBJ2-2 | TRBV5-4 | NA | NA | TGTGCCAGCAGCAGAGGGCCAGGAGATAACACCGGGGAGCTGTTTTTT | CASSRGPGDNTGELFF
TRBJ2-2 | TRBV2 | NA | NA | TGTGCAACACAGGGGGCCAAACTAGCGGCGAACACCGGGGAGCTGTTTTTT | CATQGAKLAANTGELFF
TRBJ2-1 | TRBV29-1 | TRBD1 | NA | TGCAGCGTAAGGACAGGGGACTCCTACAATGAGCAGTTCTTC | CSVRTGDSYNEQFF
TRBJ1-5 | TRBV7-9 | NA | NA | TGTGCCAGCAGCAAGGACAGCGGGGCGTCATATAGCAATCAGCCCCAGCATTTT | CASSKDSGASYSNQPQHF
TRBJ2-1 | TRBV6-6 | TRBD2 | few | TGTGCCAGCAGTTACTTCGCGGGAGGGCGCTTAGAGCAGTTCTTC | CASSYFAGGRLEQFF
TRBJ2-5 | TRBV7-2 | TRBD1 | few | TGTGCCAGCAGCTTTATGAAGGGACAGCAAGAGACCCAGTACTTC | CASSFMKGQQETQYF
TRBJ2-7 | TRBV4-2 | TRBD1 | NA | TGTGCCAGCAGCCAACACGGGGCAGCCGGGACAGCAGCCTACGAGCAGTACTTC | CASSQHGAAGTAAYEQYF
TRBJ1-1 | TRBV7-2 | NA | NA | TGTGCCAGCAGCTTATCGAGGAGTGAAGCTTTCTTT | CASSLSRSEAFF
TRBJ2-7 | TRBV7-9 | TRBD2 | few | TGTGCCAGCAGCTTATCTCTAGCGGGTTCGTATCCCGAGCAGTACTTC | CASSLSLAGSYPEQYF
TRBJ2-7 | TRBV29-1 | TRBD2 | NA | TGCAGCGTTCGGCCTAGCGGGAGACCCCGCGAGCAGTACTTC | CSVRPSGRPREQYF
TRBJ2-6 | TRBV27 | NA | NA | TGTGCCAGCAGTTTACTCAGGAACTCTGGGGCCAACGTCCTGACTTTC | CASSLLRNSGANVLTF
TRBJ1-2 | TRBV9 | NA | few | TGTGCCAGCAGCGTAGGAGCGGCTGGCTACACCTTC | CASSVGAAGYTF
TRBJ2-7 | TRBV5-1 | TRBD1 | few | TGCGCCAGCAGCCCAGACGGGACAGGGTCCGAGCAGTACTTC | CASSPDGTGSEQYF
TRBJ2-2 | TRBV5-1 | NA | few | TGCGCCAGCAGCAACTCGGACAGCACTTCCACCGGGGAGCTGTTTTTT | CASSNSDSTSTGELFF
TRBJ2-2 | TRBV9 | TRBD2 | NA | TGTGCCAGCAGCGTGACTAGCGGGCGTGACACCGGGGAGCTGTTTTTT | CASSVTSGRDTGELFF
TRBJ2-1 | TRBV18 | NA | few | TGTGCCAGCTCACCAGCCGGGACTGCAAATGAGCAGTTCTTC | CASSPAGTANEQFF
TRBJ2-5 | TRBV28 | NA | NA | TGTGCCAGCAGTTCGGAGACCCAGTACTTC | CASSSETQYF
TRBJ1-5 | TRBV19 | NA | many | TGTGCCAGTAGTGAGTCGGTGTTAAGCAATCAGCCCCAGCATTTT | CASSESVLSNQPQHF
TRBJ2-3 | TRBV15 | TRBD2 | NA | TGTGCCACCAGAGATCGAGCGGGAGGAACAGATACGCAGTATTTT | CATRDRAGGTDTQYF
TRBJ2-1 | TRBV29-1 | NA | NA | TGCAGCGTTGAAGGGCGCGGGCGGATCCAACGCAATGAGCAGTTCTTC | CSVEGRGRIQRNEQFF
TRBJ2-1 | TRBV19 | TRBD1 | few | TGTGCCAGTAGTACCGGGACAGTTACGTACAATGAGCAGTTCTTC | CASSTGTVTYNEQFF
TRBJ2-1 | TRBV2 | NA | few | TGTGCCAGCAGTGAAGTCAACCTAGACGGGGCCTACAATGAGCAGTTCTTC | CASSEVNLDGAYNEQFF
TRBJ2-7 | TRBV20-1 | NA | few | TGCAGTGCTAGTGACAACGAGCAGTACTTC | CSASDNEQYF